This T cell receptor (beta chain) was obtained from a study of vaccination and CD4 T cells after COVID-19. On the study more broadly: Overlapping peptides covering the spike proteins of SARS-CoV-2, HCoV-NL63, HCoV-OC43 and HCoV-229E were added to stimulate cells.

Noted treatment: roughly 10-day PBMC culture with coronavirus spike peptide pools or control peptides (ViraFEST assay). The CDR3 covers 15 residues. V lost 3 bases and J lost 8; bases outside the gene matches: 11. CDR1 LNHDA and CDR2 SQIVND come from the germline V gene (reference sequence). Researchers used the Oncomine TCR Beta short-read assay to sequence DNA from cultured CD4+ T cells. Using its own MiXCR run on the PCR reads, TCRdb lists one record per CDR3 protein. The data contain roughly 13,000 distinct CDR3 sequences, less than 70% of them singletons. With respect to this clonotype: The antigen is not known.

Sequenced input: CD4+ T cells from blood, cultured in vitro. The gene calls are TRBV19 and TRBJ1-2, with 8 bases that match TRBD1. The TCR originated in a human donor who had recovered from COVID-19. The CDR3 nucleotides read TGTGCCAGTAGTATTAAGCGGACAGGGTCTCGGGGCTACACCTTC. Protein: CASSIKRTGSRGYTF.